This T cell receptor beta chain was recovered during a study of blood T cell repertoires in COVID-19. Method: immunoSEQ multiplex PCR; TCRdb's copy keeps in-frame clones and lacks some. The data show over 150,000 clones, around 94% seen once. Losses at the gene ends were 7 bases for V and 6 bases for J; bases not matched to a gene: 6. The CDR3 has 12 amino acids. Germline assignment: CDR1 SQVTM and CDR2 ANQGSEA. The receptor was derived from a man aged 25 to 40 with COVID-19, enrolled during active disease. The chain recombines TRBV29-1 with TRBJ1-2; 9 positions match TRBD1. Material for sequencing was peripheral blood. The CDR3 spells CSAEGQGNGYTF. CDR3 sequence (DNA): TGCAGCGCCGAGGGACAGGGAAATGGCTACACCTTC.